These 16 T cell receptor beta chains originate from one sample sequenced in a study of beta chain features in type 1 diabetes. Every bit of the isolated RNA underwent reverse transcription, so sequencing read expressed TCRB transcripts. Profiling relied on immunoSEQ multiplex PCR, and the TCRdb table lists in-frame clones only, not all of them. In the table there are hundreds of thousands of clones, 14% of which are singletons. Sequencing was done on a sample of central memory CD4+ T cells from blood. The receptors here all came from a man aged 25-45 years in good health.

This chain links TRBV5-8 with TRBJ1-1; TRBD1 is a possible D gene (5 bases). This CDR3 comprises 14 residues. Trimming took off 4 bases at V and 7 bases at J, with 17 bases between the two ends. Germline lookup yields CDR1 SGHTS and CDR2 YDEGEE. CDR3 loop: CASSPGSRFGEAFF. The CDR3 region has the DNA TGTGCCAGCAGCCCAGGGTCCCGCTTCGGTGAAGCTTTCTTT. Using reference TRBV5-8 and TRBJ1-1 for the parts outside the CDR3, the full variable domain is EAGVTQSPTHLIKTRGQQATLRCSPISGHTSVYWYQQALGLGLQFLLWYDEGEERNRGNFPPRFSGRQFPNYSSELNVNALELEDSALYLCASSPGSRFGEAFFGQGTRLTVV.

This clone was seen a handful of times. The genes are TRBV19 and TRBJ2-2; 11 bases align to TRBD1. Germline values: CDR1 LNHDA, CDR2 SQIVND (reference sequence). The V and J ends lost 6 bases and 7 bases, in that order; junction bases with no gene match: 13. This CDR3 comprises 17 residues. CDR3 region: CASSKSRDRGGNGELFF. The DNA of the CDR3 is TGTGCCAGTAGCAAATCACGGGACAGGGGGGGAAACGGGGAGCTGTTTTTT.

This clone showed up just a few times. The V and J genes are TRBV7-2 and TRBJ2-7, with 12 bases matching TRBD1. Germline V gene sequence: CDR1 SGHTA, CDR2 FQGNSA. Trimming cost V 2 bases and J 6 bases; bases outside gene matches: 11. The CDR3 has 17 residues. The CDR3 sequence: CASSLFPGQGARGEQYF. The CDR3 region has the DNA TGTGCCAGCAGCTTATTTCCGGGACAGGGGGCGCGGGGCGAGCAGTACTTC.

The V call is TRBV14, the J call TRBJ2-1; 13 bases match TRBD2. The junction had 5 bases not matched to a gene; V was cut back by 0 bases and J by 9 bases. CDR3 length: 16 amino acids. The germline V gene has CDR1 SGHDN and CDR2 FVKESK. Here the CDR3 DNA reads TGTGCCAGCAGCCAAGATGGACTAGCGGGAGTGTCTGAGCAGTTCTTC. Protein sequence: CASSQDGLAGVSEQFF.

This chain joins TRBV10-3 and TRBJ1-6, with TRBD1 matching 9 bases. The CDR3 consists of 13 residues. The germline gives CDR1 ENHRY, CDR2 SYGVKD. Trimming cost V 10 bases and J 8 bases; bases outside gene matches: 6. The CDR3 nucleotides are TGTGCCACTGGACAGGGGTCGGATTCACCCCTCCACTTT. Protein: CATGQGSDSPLHF.

In nucleotides, the CDR3 is TGTGCCACTCTCAAGGGGGGGCGCCGAAACTATGGCTACACCTTC. Translated: CATLKGGRRNYGYTF. The V gene is TRBV19, the J gene TRBJ1-2; D perhaps matches TRBD1 (6 bases). CDR1 and CDR2 (germline): LNHDA, SQIVND (reference sequence). The CDR3 loop spans 15 amino acids. V was shortened by 10 bases and J by 2 bases, with 20 bases between the two germline ends.

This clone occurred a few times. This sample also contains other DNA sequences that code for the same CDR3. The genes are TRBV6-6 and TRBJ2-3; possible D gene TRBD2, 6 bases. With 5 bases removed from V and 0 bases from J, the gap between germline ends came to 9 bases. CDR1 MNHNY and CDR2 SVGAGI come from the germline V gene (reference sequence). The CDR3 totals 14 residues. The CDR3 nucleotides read TGTGCCAGCAGTAGCGGGTCTAGCACAGATACGCAGTATTTT. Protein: CASSSGSSTDTQYF.

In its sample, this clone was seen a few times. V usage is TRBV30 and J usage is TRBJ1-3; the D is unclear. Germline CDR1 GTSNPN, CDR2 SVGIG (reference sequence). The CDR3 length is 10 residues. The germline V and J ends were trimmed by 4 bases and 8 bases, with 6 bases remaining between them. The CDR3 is CAWKEYTIYF. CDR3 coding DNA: TGTGCCTGGAAGGAGTACACCATATATTTT.

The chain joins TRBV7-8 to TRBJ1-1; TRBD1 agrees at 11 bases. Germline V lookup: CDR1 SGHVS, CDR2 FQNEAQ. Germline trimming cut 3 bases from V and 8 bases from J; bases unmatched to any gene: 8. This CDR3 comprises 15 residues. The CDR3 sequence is CASSFRDRGTSEAFF. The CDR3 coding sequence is TGTGCCAGCAGCTTCCGGGACAGGGGGACCAGCGAAGCTTTCTTT.

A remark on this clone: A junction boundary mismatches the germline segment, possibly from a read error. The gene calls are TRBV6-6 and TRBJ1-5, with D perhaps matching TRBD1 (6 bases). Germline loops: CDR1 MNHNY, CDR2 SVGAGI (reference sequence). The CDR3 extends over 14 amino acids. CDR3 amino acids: CAISGNTGHQPQHF. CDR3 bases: TGTGCCATCAGTGGAAATACAGGGCATCAGCCCCAGCATTTT.

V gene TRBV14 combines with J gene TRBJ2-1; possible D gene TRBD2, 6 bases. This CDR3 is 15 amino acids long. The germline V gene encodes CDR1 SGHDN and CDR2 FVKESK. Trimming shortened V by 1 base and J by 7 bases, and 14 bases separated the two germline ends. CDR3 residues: CASSQGVSSGNEQFF. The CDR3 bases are TGTGCCAGCAGCCAAGGAGTATCGAGCGGGAATGAGCAGTTCTTC.

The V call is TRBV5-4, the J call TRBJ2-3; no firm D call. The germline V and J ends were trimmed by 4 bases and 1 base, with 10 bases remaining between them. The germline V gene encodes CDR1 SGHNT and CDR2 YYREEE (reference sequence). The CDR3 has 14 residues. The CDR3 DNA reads TGTGCCAGCAGCCAAGACCCCCGCACAGATACGCAGTATTTT. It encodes CASSQDPRTDTQYF.

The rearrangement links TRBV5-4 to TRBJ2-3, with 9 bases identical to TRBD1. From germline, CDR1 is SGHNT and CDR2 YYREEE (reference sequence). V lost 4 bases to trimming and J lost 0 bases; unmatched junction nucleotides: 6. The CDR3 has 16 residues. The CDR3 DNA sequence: TGTGCCAGCAGCGCCCGACAGGGGGGGAGCACAGATACGCAGTATTTT. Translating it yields CASSARQGGSTDTQYF.

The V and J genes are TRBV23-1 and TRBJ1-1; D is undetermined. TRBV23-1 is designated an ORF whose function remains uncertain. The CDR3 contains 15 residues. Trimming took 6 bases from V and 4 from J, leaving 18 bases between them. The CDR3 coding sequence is TGCGCCAGCAGCCAAGTCCCGGGTCGGGCCACTGAAGCTTTCTTT. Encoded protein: CASSQVPGRATEAFF.

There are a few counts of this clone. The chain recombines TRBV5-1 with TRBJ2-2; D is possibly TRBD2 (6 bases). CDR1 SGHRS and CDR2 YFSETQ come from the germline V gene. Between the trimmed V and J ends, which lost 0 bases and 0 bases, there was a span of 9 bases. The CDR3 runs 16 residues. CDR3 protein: CASSLGGTSNTGELFF. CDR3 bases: TGCGCCAGCAGCTTGGGCGGGACCTCGAACACCGGGGAGCTGTTTTTT.

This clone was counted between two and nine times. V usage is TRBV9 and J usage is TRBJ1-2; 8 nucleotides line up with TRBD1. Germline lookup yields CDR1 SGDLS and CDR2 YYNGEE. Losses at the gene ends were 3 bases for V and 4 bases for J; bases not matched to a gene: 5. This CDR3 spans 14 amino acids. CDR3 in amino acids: CASSEADRGYGYTF. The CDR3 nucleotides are TGTGCCAGCAGCGAGGCAGACAGGGGCTATGGCTACACCTTC.